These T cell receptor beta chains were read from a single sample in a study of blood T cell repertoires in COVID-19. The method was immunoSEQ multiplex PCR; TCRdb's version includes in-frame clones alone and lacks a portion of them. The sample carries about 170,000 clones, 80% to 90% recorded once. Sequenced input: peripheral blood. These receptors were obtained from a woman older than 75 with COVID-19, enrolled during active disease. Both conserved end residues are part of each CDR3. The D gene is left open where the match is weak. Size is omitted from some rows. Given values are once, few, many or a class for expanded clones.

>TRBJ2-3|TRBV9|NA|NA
CASSVEAPDTQYF
TGTGCCAGCAGCGTAGAAGCCCCAGATACGCAGTATTTT
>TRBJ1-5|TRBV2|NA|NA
CASSEWTISNQPQHF
TGTGCCAGCAGTGAATGGACAATTAGCAATCAGCCCCAGCATTTT
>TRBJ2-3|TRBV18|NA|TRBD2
CASSPLAGATDTQYF
TGTGCCAGCTCACCACTAGCGGGAGCAACAGATACGCAGTATTTT
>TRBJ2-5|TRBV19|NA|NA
CASSIFGRVRETQYF
TGTGCCAGTAGTATTTTCGGCAGGGTGCGAGAGACCCAGTACTTC
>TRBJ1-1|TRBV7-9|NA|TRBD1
CASSLRTGGHTEAFF
TGTGCCAGCAGTTTGCGGACAGGGGGGCACACTGAAGCTTTCTTT
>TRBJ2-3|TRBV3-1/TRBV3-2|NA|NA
CASSQRRGANTQYF
TGTGCCAGCAGCCAACGTAGGGGCGCAAATACGCAGTATTTT
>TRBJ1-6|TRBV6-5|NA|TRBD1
CASSYSRGSNSPLHF
TGTGCCAGCAGTTACAGCAGGGGGAGTAATTCACCCCTCCACTTT
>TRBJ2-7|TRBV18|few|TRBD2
CASSLTGGESYEQYF
TGTGCCAGCTCACTCACCGGGGGGGAGTCCTACGAGCAGTACTTC
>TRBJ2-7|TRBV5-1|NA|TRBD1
CASSLLKVTGTGGSYEQYF
TGCGCCAGCAGCTTACTAAAGGTAACCGGGACAGGGGGCTCCTACGAGCAGTACTTC
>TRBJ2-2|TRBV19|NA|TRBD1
CASSIGQANTGELFF
TGTGCCAGTAGTATCGGACAGGCGAACACCGGGGAGCTGTTTTTT
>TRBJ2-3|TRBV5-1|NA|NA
CASSLAAETTDTQYF
TGCGCCAGCAGCTTAGCAGCGGAGACCACAGATACGCAGTATTTT
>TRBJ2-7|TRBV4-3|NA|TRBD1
CASSQDRWQGDYEQYF
TGCGCCAGCAGCCAAGATCGCTGGCAGGGGGATTACGAGCAGTACTTC
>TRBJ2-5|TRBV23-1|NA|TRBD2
CASSHSGLAGGVGEETQYF
TGCGCCAGCAGTCACTCCGGACTAGCGGGAGGGGTTGGCGAAGAGACCCAGTACTTC
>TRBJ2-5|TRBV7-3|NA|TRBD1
CASSSTGGRETQYF
TGTGCCAGCAGCTCCACAGGGGGACGAGAGACCCAGTACTTC
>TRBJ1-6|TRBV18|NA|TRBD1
CASSSGTGVSPLHF
TGTGCCAGCTCGTCCGGGACAGGGGTTTCACCCCTCCACTTT
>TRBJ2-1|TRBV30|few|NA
CAWSSTDFNNEQFF
TGTGCCTGGAGTTCAACGGACTTCAACAATGAGCAGTTCTTC
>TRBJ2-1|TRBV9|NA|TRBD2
CASSVRPSPGGSYNEQFF
TGTGCCAGCAGCGTGAGACCCTCTCCGGGGGGATCCTACAATGAGCAGTTCTTC
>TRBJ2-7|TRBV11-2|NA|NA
CASSSPFEQYF
TGTGCCAGCAGCTCCCCGTTCGAGCAGTACTTC
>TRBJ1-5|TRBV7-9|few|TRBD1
CASSRGQGGGNQPQHF
TGTGCCAGCAGCCGTGGACAGGGGGGTGGCAATCAGCCCCAGCATTTT
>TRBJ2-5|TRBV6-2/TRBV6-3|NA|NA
CASSLEGETQYF
TGTGCCAGCAGTTTGGAGGGGGAGACCCAGTACTTC
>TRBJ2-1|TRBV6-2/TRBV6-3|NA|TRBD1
CASSSGQDPYNEQFF
TGTGCCAGCAGTTCGGGACAGGATCCCTACAATGAGCAGTTCTTC
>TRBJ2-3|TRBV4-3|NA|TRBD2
CASSRLAGGTDTQYF
TGCGCCAGCAGCAGACTAGCGGGGGGGACAGATACGCAGTATTTT